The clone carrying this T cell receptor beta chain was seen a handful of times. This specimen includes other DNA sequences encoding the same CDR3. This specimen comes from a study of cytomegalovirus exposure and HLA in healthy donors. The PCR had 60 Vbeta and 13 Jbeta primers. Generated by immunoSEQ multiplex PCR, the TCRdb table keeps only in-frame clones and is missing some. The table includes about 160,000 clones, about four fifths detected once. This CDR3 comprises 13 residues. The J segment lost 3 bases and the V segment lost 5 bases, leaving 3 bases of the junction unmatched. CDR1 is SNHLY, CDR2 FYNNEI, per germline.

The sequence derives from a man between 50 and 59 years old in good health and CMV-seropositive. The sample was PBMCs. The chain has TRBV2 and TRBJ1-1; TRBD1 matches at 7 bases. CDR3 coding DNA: TGTGCCAGCAGTCCAGACAGGGACACTGAAGCTTTCTTT. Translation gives CASSPDRDTEAFF.